This T cell receptor beta chain was retrieved from a study of blood T cell repertoires in COVID-19. Study summary: From the United States, Italy and Spain came samples of acute and convalescent COVID-19. Sources were T cells, B-cell-depleted T cells, or PBMCs; the material itself was cDNA or gDNA.

Assay used: immunoSEQ multiplex PCR; TCRdb lists only in-frame clones, some missing. Among 52,000 or so clones listed, 70% to 85% were seen once. By share of the sample, this clone is large. From germline, CDR1 is MDHEN and CDR2 SYDVKM. This CDR3 has 13 residues. Trimming left V 8 bases short and J 4 bases short, with 15 bases between. The sample comprised peripheral blood. This TCR was sampled from a human donor in a cohort sampled during active COVID-19. The chain employs TRBV28 and TRBJ2-7; D may be TRBD2 (6 bases). The CDR3 DNA sequence: TGTGCCAGCTATAATGTGGGGGGTTACGAGCAGTACTTC. Translating it yields CASYNVGGYEQYF.